The rows below give T cell receptor beta chains drawn from one sample of a study of T cell responses to AZD1222 COVID-19 vaccine. The protocol was immunoSEQ multiplex PCR, while the TCRdb copy is restricted to in-frame clones and leaves out a portion. The sample shows about 34,000 clones, around 78% of them seen only once. The sequences come from peripheral blood, collected 28 days after the second AZD1222 dose. These receptors were taken from an adult who received the AZD1222 COVID-19 vaccine. The CDR3 runs from the conserved cysteine through the conserved F or W. Each record gives: V gene, J gene, D gene, clone size, CDR3 protein, CDR3 DNA. The D gene is left open where the match is weak. A clone size is listed for some rows: how often the clone was seen (once, few, many), or a class if it is expanded.

TRBV18	TRBJ2-3	TRBD2	.	CASSPTSGGTDTQYF	TGTGCCAGCTCACCAACTAGCGGGGGCACAGATACGCAGTATTTT
TRBV3-1/TRBV3-2	TRBJ2-2	TRBD2	few	CASSQALPGSGGRAAGELFF	TGTGCCAGCAGCCAAGCTTTGCCGGGTTCTGGCGGGAGGGCCGCCGGGGAGCTGTTTTTT
TRBV4-1	TRBJ1-3	.	.	CASSQSTETPISSGNTIYF	TGCGCCAGCAGCCAGTCGACTGAAACCCCAATATCCTCTGGAAACACCATATATTTT
TRBV19	TRBJ2-7	.	.	CASSIWGSAGNQYF	TGTGCCAGTAGTATTTGGGGGTCGGCGGGAAACCAGTACTTC
TRBV18	TRBJ1-1	.	.	CASSPPAGFNTEAFF	TGTGCCAGCTCACCACCAGCGGGCTTTAACACTGAAGCTTTCTTT
TRBV3-1/TRBV3-2	TRBJ2-1	TRBD1	.	CASSQATGGHNEQFF	TGTGCCAGCAGCCAAGCGACAGGGGGCCACAATGAGCAGTTCTTC
TRBV11-1	TRBJ2-1	TRBD2	.	CASTRAGGLYEQFF	TGTGCCAGCACGAGAGCGGGGGGGTTATATGAGCAGTTCTTC
TRBV19	TRBJ1-2	TRBD1	.	CASSNYRGQTYGYTF	TGTGCCAGTAGTAACTACAGGGGGCAAACCTATGGCTACACCTTC
TRBV29-1	TRBJ1-3	TRBD1	.	CSVQRLDRGPTSSGNTIYF	TGCAGCGTTCAACGATTGGACAGGGGGCCTACTAGCTCTGGAAACACCATATATTTT
TRBV5-1	TRBJ2-1	.	.	CASSLGRGSPTIEQFF	TGCGCCAGCAGCTTGGGACGGGGGTCCCCTACAATCGAGCAGTTCTTC
TRBV6-6	TRBJ1-2	.	.	CASRVTEPQGGYTF	TGTGCCAGCAGGGTTACAGAGCCTCAAGGGGGCTACACCTTC
TRBV9	TRBJ2-5	.	.	CASSPGGYETQYF	TGTGCCAGCAGCCCCGGAGGATATGAGACCCAGTACTTC
TRBV6-5	TRBJ1-6	.	.	CASSYGSSYNSPLHF	TGTGCCAGCAGTTACGGCAGCTCCTATAATTCACCCCTCCACTTT
TRBV4-3	TRBJ1-2	.	once	CASSQDRGGTGFSYGYTF	TGCGCCAGCAGCCAAGATCGAGGGGGAACCGGGTTTTCATATGGCTACACCTTC